The clone carrying this T cell receptor (beta chain) was picked up a small number of times. Its target is not known. This specimen belongs to a study of cytomegalovirus exposure and HLA in healthy donors. Both 60 Vbeta primers and 13 Jbeta primers went into the PCR. Profiled with immunoSEQ multiplex PCR; TCRdb holds only in-frame clones, not every one. The profile covers 200,000 to 250,000 clones, with around four fifths appearing a single time and 0.71% taken by the ten largest. Study findings and constraints: Under in vitro conditions, three CMV-associated chains were confirmed as specific for CMV antigens. Several V segments, TRBV6-2 and TRBV6-3 among them, could not be told apart and were dropped. Earlier analysis found most TCR beta V segments productive about 87% or about 30% of the time.

CDR1 is SQVTM, CDR2 ANQGSEA, per germline. The V and J ends lost 4 bases and 5 bases respectively, with 14 bases between them. The CDR3 sequence is 13 residues long. The receptor's source is a boy aged 2 to 10 in good health and CMV-seronegative. The sequenced sample was PBMCs. The genes are TRBV29-1 and TRBJ1-2, with no clear D. CDR3 protein: CSVADWAAYGYTF. In nucleotides, the CDR3 is TGCAGCGTTGCAGACTGGGCAGCTTATGGCTACACCTTC.